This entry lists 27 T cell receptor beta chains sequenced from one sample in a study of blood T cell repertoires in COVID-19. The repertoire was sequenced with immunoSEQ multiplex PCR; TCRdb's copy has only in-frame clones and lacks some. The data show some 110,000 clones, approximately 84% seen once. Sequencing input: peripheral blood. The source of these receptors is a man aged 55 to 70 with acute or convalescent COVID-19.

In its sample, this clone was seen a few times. As DNA, the CDR3 is TGTGCCACCGGGAGAGGCACTGAAGCTTTCTTT. This encodes CATGRGTEAFF. The V and J genes are TRBV24-1 and TRBJ1-1, with D uncertain. This CDR3 contains 11 residues. Germline CDR1 and CDR2: KGHDR and SFDVKD. V was shortened by 9 bases and J by 4 bases, with 8 bases between the two germline ends.

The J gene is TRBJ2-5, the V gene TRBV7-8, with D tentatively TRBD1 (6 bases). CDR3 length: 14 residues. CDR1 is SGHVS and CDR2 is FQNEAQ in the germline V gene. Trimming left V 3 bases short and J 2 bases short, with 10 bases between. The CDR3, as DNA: TGTGCCAGCAGCTTCTCCGGGACACAAGAGACCCAGTACTTC. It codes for CASSFSGTQETQYF.

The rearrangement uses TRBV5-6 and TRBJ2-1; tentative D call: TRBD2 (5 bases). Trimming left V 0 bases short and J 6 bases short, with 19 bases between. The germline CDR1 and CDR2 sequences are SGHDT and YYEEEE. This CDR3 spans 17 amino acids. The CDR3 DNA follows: TGTGCCAGCAGCTTGGCCCCGCTAGCCAGGCCAAGCAATGAGCAGTTCTTC. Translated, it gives CASSLAPLARPSNEQFF. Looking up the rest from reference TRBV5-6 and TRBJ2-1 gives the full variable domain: DAGVTQSPTHLIKTRGQQVTLRCSPKSGHDTVSWYQQALGQGPQFIFQYYEEEERQRGNFPDRFSGHQFPNYSSELNVNALLLGDSALYLCASSLAPLARPSNEQFFGPGTRLTVL.

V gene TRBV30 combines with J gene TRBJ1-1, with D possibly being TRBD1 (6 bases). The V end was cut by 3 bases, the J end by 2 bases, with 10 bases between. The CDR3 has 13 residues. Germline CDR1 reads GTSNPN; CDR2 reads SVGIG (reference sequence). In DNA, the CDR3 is TGTGCCTGGAGGAGGACAGCAAACACTGAAGCTTTCTTT. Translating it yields CAWRRTANTEAFF.

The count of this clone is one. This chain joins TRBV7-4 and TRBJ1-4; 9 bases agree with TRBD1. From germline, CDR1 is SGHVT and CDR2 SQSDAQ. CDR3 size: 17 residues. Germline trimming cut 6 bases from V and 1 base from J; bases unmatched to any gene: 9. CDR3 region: CASSWKTGQGTNEKLFF. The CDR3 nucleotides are TGTGCCAGCAGTTGGAAAACGGGACAGGGAACTAATGAAAAACTGTTTTTT. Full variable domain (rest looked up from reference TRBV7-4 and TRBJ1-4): GAGVSQSPRYKVAKRGRDVALRCDSISGHVTLYWYRQTLGQGSEVLTYSQSDAQRDKSGRPSGRFSAERPERSVSTLKIQRTEQGDSAVYLCASSWKTGQGTNEKLFFGSGTQLSVL.

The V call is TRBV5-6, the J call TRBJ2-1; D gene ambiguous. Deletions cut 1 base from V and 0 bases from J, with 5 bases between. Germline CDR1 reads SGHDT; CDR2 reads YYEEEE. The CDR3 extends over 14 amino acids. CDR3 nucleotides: TGTGCCAGCAGCTTGCTGAGCTCCTACAATGAGCAGTTCTTC. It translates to CASSLLSSYNEQFF.

The CDR3 coding sequence is TGTGCCACCAGCAGAGTGTTGGGGCTAGGCACAGATACGCAGTATTTT. It is translated as CATSRVLGLGTDTQYF. The chain joins TRBV15 to TRBJ2-3; a weak D match, TRBD1 (5 bases). Germline assignment: CDR1 LNHNV and CDR2 YYDKDF (reference sequence). V was shortened by 1 base and J by 1 base, with 12 bases between the two germline ends. The CDR3 is made up of 16 amino acids.

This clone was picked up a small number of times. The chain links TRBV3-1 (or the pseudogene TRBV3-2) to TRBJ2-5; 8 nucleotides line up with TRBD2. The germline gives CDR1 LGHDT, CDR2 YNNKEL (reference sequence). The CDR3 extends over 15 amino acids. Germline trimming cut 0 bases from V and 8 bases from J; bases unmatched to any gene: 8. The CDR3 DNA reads TGTGCCAGCAGCCAAGAACGGCTAGCGGGTGCTACCCAGTACTTC. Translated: CASSQERLAGATQYF.

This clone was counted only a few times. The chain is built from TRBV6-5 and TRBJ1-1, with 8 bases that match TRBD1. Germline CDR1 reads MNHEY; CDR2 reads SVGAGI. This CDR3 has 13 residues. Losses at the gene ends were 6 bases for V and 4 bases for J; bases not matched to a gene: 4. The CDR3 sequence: CASRDGQGTEAFF. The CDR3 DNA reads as TGTGCCAGCAGGGATGGACAGGGCACTGAAGCTTTCTTT.

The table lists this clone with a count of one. The CDR3 region has the DNA TGTGCCAGCAGCTTACCTGGGGGCCACACTGAAGCTTTCTTT. Translating gives CASSLPGGHTEAFF. The V and J genes are TRBV11-3 and TRBJ1-1; perhaps TRBD1 as D (6 bases). The V gene lost 2 bases and the J gene lost 3 bases, with 10 bases spanning the gap. This CDR3 is built from 14 residues. Per germline, CDR1 SGHNT and CDR2 YENEEA. The variable domain in full, with the rest retrieved from reference TRBV11-3 and TRBJ1-1, is EAGVVQSPRYKIIEKKQPVAFWCNPISGHNTLYWYLQNLGQGPELLIRYENEEAVDDSQLPKDRFSAERLKGVDSTLKIQPAELGDSAVYLCASSLPGGHTEAFFGQGTRLTVV.

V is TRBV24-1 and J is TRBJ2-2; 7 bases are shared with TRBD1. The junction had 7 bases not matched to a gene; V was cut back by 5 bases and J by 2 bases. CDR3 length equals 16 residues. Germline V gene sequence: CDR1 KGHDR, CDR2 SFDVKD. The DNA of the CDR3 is TGTGCCACCAGTGGCTACAGGGGCTTCAACACCGGGGAGCTGTTTTTT. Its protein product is CATSGYRGFNTGELFF.

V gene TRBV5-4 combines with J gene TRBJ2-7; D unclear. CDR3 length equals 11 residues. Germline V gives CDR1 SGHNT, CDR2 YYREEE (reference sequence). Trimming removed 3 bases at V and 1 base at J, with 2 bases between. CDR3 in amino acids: CASSSSYEQYF. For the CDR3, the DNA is TGTGCCAGCAGCTCTTCCTACGAGCAGTACTTC.

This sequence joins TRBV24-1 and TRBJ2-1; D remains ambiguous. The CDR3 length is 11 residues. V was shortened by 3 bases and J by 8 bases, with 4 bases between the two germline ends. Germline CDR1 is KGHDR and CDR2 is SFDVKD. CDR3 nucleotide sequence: TGTGCCACCAGTGATATCTATGAGCAGTTCTTC. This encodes CATSDIYEQFF.

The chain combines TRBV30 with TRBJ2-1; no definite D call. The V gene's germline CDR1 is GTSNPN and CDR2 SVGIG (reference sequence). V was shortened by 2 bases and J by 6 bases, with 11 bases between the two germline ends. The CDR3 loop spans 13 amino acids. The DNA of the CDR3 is TGTGCCTGGAGTAACTCGTTTTCCAATGAGCAGTTCTTC. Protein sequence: CAWSNSFSNEQFF.

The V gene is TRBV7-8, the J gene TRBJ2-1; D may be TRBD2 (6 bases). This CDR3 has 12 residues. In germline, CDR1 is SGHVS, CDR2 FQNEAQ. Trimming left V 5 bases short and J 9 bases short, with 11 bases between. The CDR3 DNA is TGTGCCAGCAGCCATAGCGGCGGTGAGCAGTTCTTC. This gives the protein CASSHSGGEQFF.

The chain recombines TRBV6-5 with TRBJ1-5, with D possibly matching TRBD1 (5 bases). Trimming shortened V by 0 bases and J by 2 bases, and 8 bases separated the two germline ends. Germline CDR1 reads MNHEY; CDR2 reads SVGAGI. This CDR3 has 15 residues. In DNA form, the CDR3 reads TGTGCCAGCAGTTACTCGGGGGAGGGCAATCAGCCCCAGCATTTT. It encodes CASSYSGEGNQPQHF.

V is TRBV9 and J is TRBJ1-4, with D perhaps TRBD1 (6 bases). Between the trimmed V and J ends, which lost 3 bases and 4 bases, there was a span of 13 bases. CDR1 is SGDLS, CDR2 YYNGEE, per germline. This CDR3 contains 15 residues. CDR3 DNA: TGTGCCAGCAGCGCCCGACAGGCCTTTAATGAAAAACTGTTTTTT. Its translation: CASSARQAFNEKLFF.

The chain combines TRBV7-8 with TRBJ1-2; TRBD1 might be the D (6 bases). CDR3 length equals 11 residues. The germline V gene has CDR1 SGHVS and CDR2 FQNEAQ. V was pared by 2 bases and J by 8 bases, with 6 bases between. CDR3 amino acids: CASSLRGGYTF. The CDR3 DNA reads TGTGCCAGCAGCTTAAGGGGGGGCTACACCTTC. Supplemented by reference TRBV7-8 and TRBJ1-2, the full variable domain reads GAGVSQSPRYKVAKRGQDVALRCDPISGHVSLFWYQQALGQGPEFLTYFQNEAQLDKSGLPSDRFFAERPEGSVSTLKIQRTQQEDSAVYLCASSLRGGYTFGSGTRLTVV.

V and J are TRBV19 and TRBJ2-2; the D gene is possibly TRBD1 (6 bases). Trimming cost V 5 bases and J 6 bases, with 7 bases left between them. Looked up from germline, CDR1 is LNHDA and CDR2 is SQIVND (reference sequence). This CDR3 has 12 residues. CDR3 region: CASSYRAGELFF. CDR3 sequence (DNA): TGTGCCAGTAGTTACAGGGCCGGGGAGCTGTTTTTT.

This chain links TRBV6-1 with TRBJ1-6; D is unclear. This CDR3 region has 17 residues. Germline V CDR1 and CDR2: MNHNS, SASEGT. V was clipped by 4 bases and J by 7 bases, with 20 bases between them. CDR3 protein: CASSARSGGSLNSPLHF. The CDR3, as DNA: TGTGCCAGCAGTGCAAGATCCGGAGGCAGCCTAAATTCACCCCTCCACTTT.

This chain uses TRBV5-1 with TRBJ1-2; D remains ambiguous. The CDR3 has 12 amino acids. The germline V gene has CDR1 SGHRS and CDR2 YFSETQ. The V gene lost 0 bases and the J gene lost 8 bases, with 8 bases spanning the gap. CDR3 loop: CASSLATGGYTF. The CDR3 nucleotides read TGCGCCAGCAGCTTGGCCACCGGGGGCTACACCTTC.

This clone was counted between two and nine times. The CDR3 DNA sequence: TGTGCCAGCGGAGGGTCCTTCTCTGGAAACACCATATATTTT. The encoded protein is CASGGSFSGNTIYF. This chain joins TRBV3-1 (or the pseudogene TRBV3-2) and TRBJ1-3, with no clear D. The V end lost 8 bases, the J end lost 0 bases, and 11 bases lay between the germline ends. Germline-derived CDR1 and CDR2 are LGHDT and YNNKEL (reference sequence). The CDR3 runs to 14 residues.

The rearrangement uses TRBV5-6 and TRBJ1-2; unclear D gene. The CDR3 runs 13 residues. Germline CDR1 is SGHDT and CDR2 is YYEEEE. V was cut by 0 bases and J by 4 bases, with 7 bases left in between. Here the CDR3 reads CASSLDGPYGYTF. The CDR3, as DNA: TGTGCCAGCAGCTTGGATGGGCCCTATGGCTACACCTTC.

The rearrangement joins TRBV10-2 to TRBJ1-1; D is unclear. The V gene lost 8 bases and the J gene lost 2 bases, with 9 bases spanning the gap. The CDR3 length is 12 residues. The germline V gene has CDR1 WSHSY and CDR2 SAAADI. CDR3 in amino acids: CASQGVNTEAFF. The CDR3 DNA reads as TGCGCCAGCCAAGGAGTTAACACTGAAGCTTTCTTT.

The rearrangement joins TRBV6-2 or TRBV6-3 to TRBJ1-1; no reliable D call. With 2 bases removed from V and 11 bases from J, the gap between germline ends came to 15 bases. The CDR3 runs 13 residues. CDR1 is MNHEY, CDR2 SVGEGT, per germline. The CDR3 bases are TGTGCCAGCAGTTACGATGCTCTATCCGAGGCTTTCTTT. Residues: CASSYDALSEAFF.

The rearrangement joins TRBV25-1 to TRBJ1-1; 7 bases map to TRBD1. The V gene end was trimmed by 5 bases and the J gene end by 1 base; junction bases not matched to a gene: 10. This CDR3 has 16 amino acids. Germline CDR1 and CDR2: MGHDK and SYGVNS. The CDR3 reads CASSNHEYRGNTEAFF. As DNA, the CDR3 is TGTGCCAGCAGTAACCACGAATACAGGGGGAACACTGAAGCTTTCTTT.

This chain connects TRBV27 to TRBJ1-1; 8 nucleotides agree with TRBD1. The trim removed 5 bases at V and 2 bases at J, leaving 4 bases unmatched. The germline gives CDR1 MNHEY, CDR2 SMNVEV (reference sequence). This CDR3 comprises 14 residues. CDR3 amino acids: CASSRQGLNTEAFF. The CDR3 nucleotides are TGTGCCAGCAGTCGACAGGGGCTCAACACTGAAGCTTTCTTT.